The 3 T cell receptor beta chains below come from one sample, sequenced in a study of OX40 agonist ivuxolimab in advanced cancers. TCRdb's copy holds only in-frame clones and misses some; the assay was immunoSEQ multiplex PCR. The sample lists roughly 12,000 clones, roughly 90% occurring once. The specimen was CD4+ or CD8+ T cells sorted from blood, collected in a trial of the OX40 agonist ivuxolimab. These TCRs come from an adult with an advanced solid tumor such as melanoma, head and neck, liver or kidney cancer.

The chain is built from TRBV19 and TRBJ2-5, with D possibly TRBD1 on 6 matching bases. There are 12 residues in the CDR3. The V gene lost 6 bases and the J gene lost 3 bases, with 8 bases spanning the gap. The germline V gene has CDR1 LNHDA and CDR2 SQIVND (reference sequence). CDR3: CASSHREETQYF. The CDR3 DNA is TGTGCCAGTAGCCACAGGGAAGAGACCCAGTACTTC.

This clone was counted a few times. The genes are TRBV7-9 and TRBJ1-2; D unclear. Germline lookup yields CDR1 SEHNR and CDR2 FQNEAQ (reference sequence). The CDR3 loop spans 15 amino acids. Trimming removed 5 bases from V and 3 bases from J, with 16 bases in between. CDR3 coding DNA: TGTGCCAGCAGCGACCTGAAGGAGGGAGACTATGGCTACACCTTC. Protein product: CASSDLKEGDYGYTF.

This chain uses TRBV30 with TRBJ1-5; the D is unclear. In germline, CDR1 is GTSNPN, CDR2 SVGIG (reference sequence). V gave up 1 base and J gave up 6 bases, with 7 bases separating them. The CDR3 runs to 12 residues. CDR3 amino acids: CAWSEWGQPQHF. The CDR3, as DNA: TGTGCCTGGAGTGAGTGGGGTCAGCCCCAGCATTTT. Looking up the rest from reference TRBV30 and TRBJ1-5 gives the full variable domain: SQTIHQWPATLVQPVGSPLSLECTVEGTSNPNLYWYRQAAGRGLQLLFYSVGIGQISSEVPQNLSASRPQDRQFILSSKKLLLSDSGFYLCAWSEWGQPQHFGDGTRLSIL.